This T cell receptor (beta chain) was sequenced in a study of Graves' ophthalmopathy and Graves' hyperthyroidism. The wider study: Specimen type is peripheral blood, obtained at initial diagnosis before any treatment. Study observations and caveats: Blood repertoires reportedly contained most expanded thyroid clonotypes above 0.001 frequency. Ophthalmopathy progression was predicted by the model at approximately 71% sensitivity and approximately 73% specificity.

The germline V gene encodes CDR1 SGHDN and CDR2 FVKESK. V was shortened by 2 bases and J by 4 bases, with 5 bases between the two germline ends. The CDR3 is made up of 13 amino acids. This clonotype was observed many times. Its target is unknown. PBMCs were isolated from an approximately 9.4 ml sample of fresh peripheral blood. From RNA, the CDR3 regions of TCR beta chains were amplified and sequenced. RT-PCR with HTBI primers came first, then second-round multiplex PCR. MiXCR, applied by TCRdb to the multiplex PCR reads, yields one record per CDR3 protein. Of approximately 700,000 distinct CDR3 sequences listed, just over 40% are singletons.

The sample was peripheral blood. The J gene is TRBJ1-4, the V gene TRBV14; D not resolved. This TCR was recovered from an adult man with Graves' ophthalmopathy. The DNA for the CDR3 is TGTGCCAGCAGCCAAAACCATAATGAAAAACTGTTTTTT. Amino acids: CASSQNHNEKLFF.